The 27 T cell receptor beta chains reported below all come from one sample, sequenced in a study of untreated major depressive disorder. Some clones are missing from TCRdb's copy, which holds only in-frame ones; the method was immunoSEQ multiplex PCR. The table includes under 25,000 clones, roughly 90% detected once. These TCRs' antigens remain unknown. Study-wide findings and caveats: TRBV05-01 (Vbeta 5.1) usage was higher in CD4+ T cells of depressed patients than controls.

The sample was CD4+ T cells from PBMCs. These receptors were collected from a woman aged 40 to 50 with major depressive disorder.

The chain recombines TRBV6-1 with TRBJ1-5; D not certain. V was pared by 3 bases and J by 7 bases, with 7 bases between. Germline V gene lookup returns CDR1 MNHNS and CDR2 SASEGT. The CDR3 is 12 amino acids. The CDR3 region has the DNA TGTGCCAGCAGTGAGAGGGCCCAGCCCCAGCATTTT. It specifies CASSERAQPQHF.

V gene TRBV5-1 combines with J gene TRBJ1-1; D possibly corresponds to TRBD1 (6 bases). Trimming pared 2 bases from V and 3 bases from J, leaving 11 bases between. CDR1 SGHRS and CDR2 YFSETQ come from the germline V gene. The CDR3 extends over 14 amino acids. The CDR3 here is CASSLGQTYTEAFF. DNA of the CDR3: TGCGCCAGCAGCTTAGGACAGACCTACACTGAAGCTTTCTTT.

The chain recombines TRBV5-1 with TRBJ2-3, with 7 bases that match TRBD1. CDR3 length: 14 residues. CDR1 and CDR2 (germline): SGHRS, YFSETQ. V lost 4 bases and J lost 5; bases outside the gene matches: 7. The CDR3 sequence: CASSVTSGGDTQYF. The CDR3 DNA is TGCGCCAGCAGCGTAACCTCAGGGGGAGATACGCAGTATTTT.

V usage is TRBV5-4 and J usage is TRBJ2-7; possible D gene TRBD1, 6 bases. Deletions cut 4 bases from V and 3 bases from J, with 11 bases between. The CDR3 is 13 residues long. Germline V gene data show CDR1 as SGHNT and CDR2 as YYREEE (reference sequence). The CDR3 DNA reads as TGTGCCAGCAGCATAGGACAGAACTACGAGCAGTACTTC. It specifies CASSIGQNYEQYF.

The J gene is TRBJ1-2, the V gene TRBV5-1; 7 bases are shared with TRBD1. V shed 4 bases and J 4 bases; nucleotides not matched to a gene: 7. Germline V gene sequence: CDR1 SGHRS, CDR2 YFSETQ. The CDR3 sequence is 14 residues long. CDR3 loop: CASSPGGVSYGYTF. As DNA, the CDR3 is TGCGCCAGCAGCCCAGGGGGAGTTAGCTATGGCTACACCTTC.

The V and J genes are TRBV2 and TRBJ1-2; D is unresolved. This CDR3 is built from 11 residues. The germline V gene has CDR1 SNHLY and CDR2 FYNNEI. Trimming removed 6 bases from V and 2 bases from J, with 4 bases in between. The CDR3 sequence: CASRENYGYTF. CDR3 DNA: TGTGCCAGCAGAGAGAACTATGGCTACACCTTC.

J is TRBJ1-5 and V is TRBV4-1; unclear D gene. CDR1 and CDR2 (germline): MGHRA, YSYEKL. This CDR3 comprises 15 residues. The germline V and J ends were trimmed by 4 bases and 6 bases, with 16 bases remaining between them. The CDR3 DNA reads TGCGCCAGCAGCCCCTCTCCGGGAGTGGGTCAGCCCCAGCATTTT. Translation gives CASSPSPGVGQPQHF.

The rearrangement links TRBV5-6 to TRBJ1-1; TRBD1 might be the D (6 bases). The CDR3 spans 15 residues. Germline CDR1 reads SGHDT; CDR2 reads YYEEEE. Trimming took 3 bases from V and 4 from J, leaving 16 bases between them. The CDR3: CASSWGPGGFTEAFF. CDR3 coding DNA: TGTGCCAGCAGCTGGGGCCCCGGGGGCTTCACTGAAGCTTTCTTT.

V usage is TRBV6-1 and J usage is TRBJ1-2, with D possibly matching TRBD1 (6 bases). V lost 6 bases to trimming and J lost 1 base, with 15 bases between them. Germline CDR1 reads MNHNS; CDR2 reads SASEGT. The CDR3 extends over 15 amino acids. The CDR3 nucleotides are TGTGCCAGCAGCCCTGGGGGGGGCAGTAACTATGGCTACACCTTC. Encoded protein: CASSPGGGSNYGYTF.

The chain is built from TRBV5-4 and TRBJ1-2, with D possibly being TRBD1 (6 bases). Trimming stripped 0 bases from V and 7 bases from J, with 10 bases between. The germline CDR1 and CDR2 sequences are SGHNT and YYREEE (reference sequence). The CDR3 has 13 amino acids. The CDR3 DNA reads TGTGCCAGCAGCTTGGCCGGACAGAGTGGCTACACCTTC. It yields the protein CASSLAGQSGYTF.

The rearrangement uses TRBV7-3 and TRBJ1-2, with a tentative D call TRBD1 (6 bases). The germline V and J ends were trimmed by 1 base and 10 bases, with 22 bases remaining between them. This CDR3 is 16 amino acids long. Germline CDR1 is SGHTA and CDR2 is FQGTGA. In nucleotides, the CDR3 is TGTGCCAGCAGCTTAAACGCCAGGACAGCCGCAACCGACTACACCTTC. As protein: CASSLNARTAATDYTF.

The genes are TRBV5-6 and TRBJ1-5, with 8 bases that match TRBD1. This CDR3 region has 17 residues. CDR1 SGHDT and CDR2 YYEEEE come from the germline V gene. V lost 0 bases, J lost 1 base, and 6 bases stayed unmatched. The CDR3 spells CASSLGQGAFSNQPQHF. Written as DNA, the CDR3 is TGTGCCAGCAGCTTGGGCCAGGGGGCTTTCAGCAATCAGCCCCAGCATTTT.

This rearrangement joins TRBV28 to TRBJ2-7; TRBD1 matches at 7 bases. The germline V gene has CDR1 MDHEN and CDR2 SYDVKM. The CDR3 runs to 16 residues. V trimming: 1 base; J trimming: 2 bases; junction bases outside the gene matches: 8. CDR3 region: CASSLSSGQITYEQYF. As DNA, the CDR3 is TGTGCCAGCAGTTTATCGTCGGGACAGATAACCTACGAGCAGTACTTC.

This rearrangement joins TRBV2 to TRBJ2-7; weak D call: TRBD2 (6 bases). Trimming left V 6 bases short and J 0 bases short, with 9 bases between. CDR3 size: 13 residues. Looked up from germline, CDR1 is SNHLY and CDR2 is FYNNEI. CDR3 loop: CASSEDYSYEQYV. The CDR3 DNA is TGTGCCAGCAGCGAGGACTACTCCTACGAGCAGTACGTC.

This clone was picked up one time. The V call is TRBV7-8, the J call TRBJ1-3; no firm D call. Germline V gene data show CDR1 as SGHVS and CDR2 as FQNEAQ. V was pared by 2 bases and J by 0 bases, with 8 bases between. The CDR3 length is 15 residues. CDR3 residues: CASSLRVSSGNTIYF. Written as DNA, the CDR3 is TGTGCCAGCAGCTTAAGGGTTAGCTCTGGAAACACCATATATTTT.

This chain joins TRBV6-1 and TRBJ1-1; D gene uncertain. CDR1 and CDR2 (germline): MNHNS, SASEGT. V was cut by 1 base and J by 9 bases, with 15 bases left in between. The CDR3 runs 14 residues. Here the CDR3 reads CASSEVNTEGKAFF. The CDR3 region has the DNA TGTGCCAGCAGTGAAGTTAATACGGAGGGTAAAGCTTTCTTT.

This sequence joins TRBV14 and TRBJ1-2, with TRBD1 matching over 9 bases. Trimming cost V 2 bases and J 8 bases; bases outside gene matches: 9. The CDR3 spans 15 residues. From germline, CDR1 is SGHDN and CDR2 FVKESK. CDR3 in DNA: TGTGCCAGCAGCCAAATCCCGGGACAGGGTAGAGGCTACACCTTC. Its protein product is CASSQIPGQGRGYTF.

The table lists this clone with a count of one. CDR3 in amino acids: CASSQAGGELLYGYTF. In nucleotides, the CDR3 is TGTGCCAGCAGCCAAGCCGGGGGAGAGCTACTCTATGGCTACACCTTC. This chain uses TRBV4-2 with TRBJ1-2; weak D call: TRBD1 (5 bases). The germline V and J ends were trimmed by 1 base and 4 bases, with 16 bases remaining between them. This CDR3 has 16 amino acids. Germline V gene data show CDR1 as LGHNA and CDR2 as YNFKEQ.

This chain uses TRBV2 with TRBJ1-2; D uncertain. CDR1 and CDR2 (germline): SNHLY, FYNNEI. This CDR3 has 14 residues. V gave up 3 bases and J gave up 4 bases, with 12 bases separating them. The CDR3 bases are TGTGCCAGCAGTGAGGCCCTCGTAGGCTATGGCTACACCTTC. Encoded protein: CASSEALVGYGYTF.

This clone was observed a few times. The CDR3 protein is CASSGGTGNQPQHF. In DNA, the CDR3 is TGTGCCAGCAGCGGCGGGACGGGCAATCAGCCCCAGCATTTT. The chain employs TRBV7-9 and TRBJ1-5, with D maybe TRBD1 (5 bases). The germline gives CDR1 SEHNR, CDR2 FQNEAQ (reference sequence). The CDR3 is 14 residues long. Trimming took 5 bases from V and 2 from J, leaving 10 bases between them.

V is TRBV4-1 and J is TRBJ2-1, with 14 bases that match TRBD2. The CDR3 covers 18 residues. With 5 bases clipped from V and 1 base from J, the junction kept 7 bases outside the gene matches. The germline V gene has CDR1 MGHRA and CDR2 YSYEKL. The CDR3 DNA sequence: TGCGCCAGCAGCAGGACTAGCGGGGGGTCCCTATCCTACAATGAGCAGTTCTTC. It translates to CASSRTSGGSLSYNEQFF.

The CDR3: CASSLGTTTYEQYV. The CDR3 coding sequence is TGTGCCAGCAGCTTGGGGACTACAACCTACGAGCAGTACGTC. V usage is TRBV5-6 and J usage is TRBJ2-7; weak D call: TRBD2 (6 bases). V was clipped by 0 bases and J by 2 bases, with 9 bases between them. CDR1 is SGHDT, CDR2 YYEEEE, per germline. CDR3 size: 14 residues.

This CDR3 reads CASSSGTSGNTIYF. For the CDR3, the DNA is TGCGCCAGCAGCTCGGGGACCTCTGGAAACACCATATATTTT. This chain links TRBV5-1 with TRBJ1-3, with D tentatively TRBD1 (5 bases). The germline V gene has CDR1 SGHRS and CDR2 YFSETQ. V lost 3 bases and J 0 bases, leaving 7 bases between the germline ends. The CDR3 is 14 amino acids. Complete variable domain (other parts from reference TRBV5-1 and TRBJ1-3): KAGVTQTPRYLIKTRGQQVTLSCSPISGHRSVSWYQQTPGQGLQFLFEYFSETQRNKGNFPGRFSGRQFSNSRSEMNVSTLELGDSALYLCASSSGTSGNTIYFGEGSWLTVV.

CDR3: CASSLDVSGNTIYF. The CDR3 coding sequence is TGCGCCAGCAGCTTGGATGTCAGCGGAAACACCATATATTTT. The rearrangement uses TRBV5-1 and TRBJ1-3; D uncertain. Germline CDR1 SGHRS, CDR2 YFSETQ. The CDR3 covers 14 residues. V was trimmed by 0 bases and J by 4 bases, leaving 8 bases between them.

CDR3 region: CASSDRELAQHF. CDR3 nucleotide sequence: TGTGCCAGTAGTGACAGAGAATTGGCCCAGCATTTT. The genes are TRBV19 and TRBJ1-5; weak D call: TRBD1 (5 bases). Germline CDR1 is LNHDA and CDR2 is SQIVND (reference sequence). V lost 5 bases and J lost 11, with 13 bases in between. CDR3 length: 12 amino acids.

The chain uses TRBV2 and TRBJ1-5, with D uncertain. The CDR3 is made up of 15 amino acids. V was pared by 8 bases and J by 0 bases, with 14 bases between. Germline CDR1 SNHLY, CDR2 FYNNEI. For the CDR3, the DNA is TGTGCCAGCCGCAAGGGCGGATATAGCAATCAGCCCCAGCATTTT. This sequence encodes CASRKGGYSNQPQHF.

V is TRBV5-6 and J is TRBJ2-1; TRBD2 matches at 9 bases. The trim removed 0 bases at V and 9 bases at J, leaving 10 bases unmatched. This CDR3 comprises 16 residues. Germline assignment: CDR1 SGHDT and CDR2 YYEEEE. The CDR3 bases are TGTGCCAGCAGCTTGGAGGCGGGAGGGCCTCGGGGTGAGCAGTTCTTC. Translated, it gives CASSLEAGGPRGEQFF.